The next 15 T cell receptor beta chains were all read from a single sample in a study of read filtering for tumor transcriptome and immune sequencing. The library was built from about 0.4 ug RNA with molecular barcoded adaptors for alpha/delta and beta/gamma chains. TCRdb ran MiXCR on the reads and lists one entry per CDR3 protein. The sample carries approximately 150,000 distinct CDR3 sequences, about 13% recorded once. The sample taken for sequencing was a population of CD138-negative cells sorted from bone marrow. The receptor set was obtained from a donor at least 40 years old with multiple myeloma.

The chain employs TRBV12-3 or TRBV12-4 and TRBJ1-5, with a possible D match to TRBD1 (6 bases). The CDR3 consists of 17 residues. V dropped 3 bases and J dropped 3 bases, with 18 bases sitting between them. CDR3 protein: CASSFRGLWEDNQPQHF. For the CDR3, the DNA is TGTGCCAGCAGTTTCAGGGGACTCTGGGAAGACAATCAGCCCCAGCATTTT.

The gene calls are TRBV3-1 and TRBJ1-1; 10 bases are a match to TRBD1. J gave up 5 bases and V 4 bases, and 4 bases lay outside the gene matches. CDR3 length equals 14 residues. Germline loops: CDR1 LGHDT, CDR2 YNNKEL (reference sequence). The CDR3 DNA reads as TGTGCCAGCAGCCGGACAGGGGGGAAGACTGAAGCTTTCTTT. Protein: CASSRTGGKTEAFF.

This clonotype came up many times. The chain employs TRBV12-5 and TRBJ2-3; 11 nucleotides line up with TRBD2. V lost 2 bases, J lost 8 bases, and 12 bases stayed unmatched. This CDR3 spans 17 amino acids. Germline V gene lookup returns CDR1 LGHNT and CDR2 FRNRAP. The CDR3 DNA reads as TGTGCTAGTGGTTTGAAGTTGCCTAGCGGGGGGCCGGGTACGCAGTATTTT. Amino acids: CASGLKLPSGGPGTQYF.

This clonotype was picked up many times. The gene calls are TRBV29-1 and TRBJ2-3, with 9 bases identical to TRBD1. This CDR3 comprises 13 residues. Germline V gives CDR1 SQVTM, CDR2 ANQGSEA. The V gene end was trimmed by 7 bases and the J gene end by 0 bases; junction bases not matched to a gene: 2. For the CDR3, the DNA is TGCAGCGCCGGGACAGGGAGCACAGATACGCAGTATTTT. This codes for CSAGTGSTDTQYF.

This clonotype ranks as medium-sized (0.01 to 0.1%). The rearrangement links TRBV20-1 to TRBJ2-1; TRBD2 matches at 11 bases. The CDR3 loop spans 15 amino acids. In germline, CDR1 is DFQATT, CDR2 SNEGSKA (reference sequence). V lost 3 bases, J lost 4 bases, and 5 bases stayed unmatched. This chain's CDR3 is CSASSGLAAYNEQFF. In DNA, the CDR3 is TGCAGTGCTAGCTCGGGACTAGCGGCTTACAATGAGCAGTTCTTC.

V usage is TRBV24-1 and J usage is TRBJ1-1; D unresolved. This CDR3 spans 16 amino acids. The germline V gene encodes CDR1 KGHDR and CDR2 SFDVKD. Trimming stripped 4 bases from V and 3 bases from J, with 17 bases between. CDR3 bases: TGTGCCACCAGTGACTACAATGAGGGCGGCGACACTGAAGCTTTCTTT. It translates to CATSDYNEGGDTEAFF.

This clonotype turned up a few times. This chain links TRBV15 with TRBJ2-7; 8 positions agree with TRBD2. The CDR3 has 15 amino acids. V lost 0 bases and J lost 0; bases outside the gene matches: 1. In germline, CDR1 is LNHNV, CDR2 YYDKDF (reference sequence). The DNA of the CDR3 is TGTGCCACCAGCAGAGAAGGGACTAGCTCCTACGAGCAGTACTTC. Its protein is CATSREGTSSYEQYF.

This clonotype came up many times. V gene TRBV5-1 combines with J gene TRBJ1-2; a possible D gene is TRBD1 (5 bases). The germline gives CDR1 SGHRS, CDR2 YFSETQ. Trimming took off 5 bases at V and 7 bases at J, with 12 bases between the two ends. CDR3 length: 12 residues. CDR3 DNA sequence: TGCGCCAGCAGTCCGGGGACGGTTGGCTACACCTTC. It yields the protein CASSPGTVGYTF.

About this clonotype: This clone may be a read error of a much larger clone one base away. The gene calls are TRBV11-2 and TRBJ1-1; D gene unclear. Germline V gives CDR1 SGHAT, CDR2 FQNNGV. The CDR3 is made up of 15 amino acids. The DNA of the CDR3 is TGTGCCAGCAGCTTAGATCTCACAGAACATTCACCCCCCCACTTT. It encodes CASSLDLTEHSPPHF.

This clonotype showed up many times. V usage is TRBV20-1 and J usage is TRBJ2-5; possibly TRBD2 for D (5 bases). Germline V gene sequence: CDR1 DFQATT, CDR2 SNEGSKA (reference sequence). V lost 1 base to trimming and J lost 2 bases, with 11 bases between them. This CDR3 has 14 amino acids. The CDR3 sequence is CSARVVSGQETQYF. CDR3 bases: TGCAGTGCTAGAGTAGTTTCGGGGCAAGAGACCCAGTACTTC.

This clonotype was detected ten times or more. This rearrangement joins TRBV6-2 or TRBV6-3 to TRBJ2-7, with TRBD1 as a possible D gene (6 bases). The germline gives CDR1 MNHEY, CDR2 SVGEGT. The CDR3 length is 16 residues. V shed 5 bases and J shed 5 bases, with 22 bases lying between them. The CDR3 here is CASSKTAWQGIHEQYF. In DNA, the CDR3 is TGTGCCAGCAGTAAGACCGCCTGGCAGGGGATCCACGAGCAGTACTTC.

This clonotype was picked up a small number of times. V usage is TRBV6-4 and J usage is TRBJ2-3, with 9 nucleotides matching TRBD2. V lost 2 bases and J lost 4; bases outside the gene matches: 1. CDR3 size: 14 residues. Looked up from germline, CDR1 is MRHNA and CDR2 is SNTAGT. CDR3 DNA: TGTGCCAGCAGTGACGCGGGAGGGGCAGATACGCAGTATTTT. Translation: CASSDAGGADTQYF.

With respect to this clonotype: This may stem from a read error, because a much larger clone lies one nucleotide away. The rearrangement uses TRBV30 and TRBJ1-1; no definite D call. Trimming pared 0 bases from V and 6 bases from J, leaving 11 bases between. Germline loops: CDR1 GTSNPN, CDR2 SVGIG (reference sequence). The CDR3 contains 13 residues. The CDR3 reads CAWSVLTLAEAFF. DNA of the CDR3: TGTGCCTGGAGTGTACTTACGCTGGCTGAAGCTTTCTTT.

This clonotype showed up many times. The chain links TRBV4-1 to TRBJ1-2, with 9 bases that match TRBD1. The CDR3 spans 16 residues. Trimming cost V 3 bases and J 4 bases; bases outside gene matches: 9. Germline loops: CDR1 MGHRA, CDR2 YSYEKL. The CDR3 loop is CASSQDTGGAPYGYTF. The DNA for the CDR3 is TGCGCCAGCAGCCAGGATACAGGGGGCGCACCCTATGGCTACACCTTC.

This clonotype was observed at least ten times. This may be a read error: a much more frequent sequence differs by one nucleotide. The chain is built from TRBV28 and TRBJ2-1; 10 bases agree with TRBD2. CDR1 MDHEN and CDR2 SYDVKM come from the germline V gene. This CDR3 is 14 amino acids long. The CDR3 region is CAGSYGLAVNEQFF. The CDR3 nucleotides are TGTGCCGGCAGCTACGGACTAGCGGTCAATGAGCAGTTCTTC.